Listed below are T cell receptor beta chains from one sample, sequenced in a study of CD8 T cells in ankylosing spondylitis. TCRdb re-derived calls from the 5' RACE reads in MiXCR, one entry per CDR3 protein. This repertoire shows 450,000 to 550,000 distinct CDR3 sequences, approximately 5% found once; its top ten account for 3% to 4.5%. Specimen: blood, either unsorted or a sorted T cell fraction (not recorded which). The source of these receptors is a male donor with ankylosing spondylitis. Both conserved end residues are part of each CDR3. Each record gives: CDR3 DNA, CDR3 protein, D gene, J gene, V gene, clone size. The D gene is left open where the match is weak. Size is stated for part of the rows, as once, few or many counts, or as a class when the clone is expanded.

DNA: TGTGCCAGCAGCTTAGCGCTTAGTGGGGGCCAAGAGACCCAGTACTTC
CDR3: CASSLALSGGQETQYF
D: NA
J: TRBJ2-5
V: TRBV7-2
size: few

DNA: TGCAGTGCTAGTCCGCAGGTTGGGGACGAGCAGTACTTC
CDR3: CSASPQVGDEQYF
D: NA
J: TRBJ2-7
V: TRBV20-1
size: NA

DNA: TGTGCCAGCAGTTTTCCAAGACTAGCGGGACGCCAGGAGACCCAGTACTTC
CDR3: CASSFPRLAGRQETQYF
D: TRBD2
J: TRBJ2-5
V: TRBV12-3/TRBV12-4
size: many

DNA: TGTGCCAGCAGCATCCTCAGGGGCCGCCTACAGTATTTT
CDR3: CASSILRGRLQYF
D: NA
J: TRBJ2-3
V: TRBV12-3/TRBV12-4
size: many

DNA: TGTGCCATCAGTGAAGCAGGGACTAGCGGGAGTGGGGTCCTCTACGAGCAGTACTTC
CDR3: CAISEAGTSGSGVLYEQYF
D: TRBD2
J: TRBJ2-7
V: TRBV6-1
size: many

DNA: TGTGCCAGCAGCGTCGGCGGGGGTCCAACGGGGGCCGACAATGAGCAGTTCTTC
CDR3: CASSVGGGPTGADNEQFF
D: NA
J: TRBJ2-1
V: TRBV9
size: NA

DNA: TGCGCCAGCAGCCAAGACGGGGTAGCGAGGACCGGGGAGCTGTTTTTT
CDR3: CASSQDGVARTGELFF
D: NA
J: TRBJ2-2
V: TRBV4-1
size: many

DNA: TGCAGTGCTGTATCGATCGGGCGTCGGACTGAAGCTTTCTTT
CDR3: CSAVSIGRRTEAFF
D: NA
J: TRBJ1-1
V: TRBV20-1
size: many

DNA: TGTGCCAGCAGTTACAGAGGGGGAGGAGGCAATCAGCCCCAGCATTTT
CDR3: CASSYRGGGGNQPQHF
D: NA
J: TRBJ1-5
V: TRBV6-2/TRBV6-3
size: many

DNA: TGTGCCAGCAGTTACGGTGTTACCTCCTACAATGAGCAGTTCTTC
CDR3: CASSYGVTSYNEQFF
D: NA
J: TRBJ2-1
V: TRBV6-2/TRBV6-3
size: NA